A selection of T cell receptor beta chains follows, all from one sample in a study of T cells in Graves' hyperthyroidism and ophthalmopathy. MiXCR, applied by TCRdb to the multiplex PCR reads, yields one record per CDR3 protein. This sample carries about 640,000 distinct CDR3 sequences, roughly 14% of them seen once, and the ten largest clones take approximately 12%. Sequencing used blood. These receptors all come from a woman between 45 and 65 years old with Graves' ophthalmopathy. CDR3s include the opening cysteine and the closing phenylalanine or tryptophan. Each record gives: D gene, J gene, clone size, V gene, CDR3 protein, CDR3 DNA. A D gene is named only where the DNA matches it firmly. The listing skips clone size in some rows; elsewhere it reads once, few, many or a size class.

TRBD1 | TRBJ2-1 | many | TRBV27 | CASSSYGTGSNEQFF | TGTGCCAGCAGCAGTTACGGGACAGGGTCTAATGAGCAGTTCTTC
TRBD2 | TRBJ2-7 | NA | TRBV7-2 | CASSLTSGRVREQYF | TGTGCCAGCAGCCTGACTAGCGGGAGGGTTCGGGAGCAGTACTTC
NA | TRBJ2-1 | few | TRBV20-1 | CLVRGGALNNEQFF | TGCCTCGTACGGGGCGGGGCCTTAAACAATGAGCAGTTCTTC
NA | TRBJ2-1 | few | TRBV24-1 | CATSDFSYDEQFF | TGTGCCACCAGTGATTTTTCTTACGATGAGCAGTTCTTC
NA | TRBJ1-1 | NA | TRBV20-1 | CSARRSLVDVTEAFF | TGCAGTGCTAGACGGTCCCTGGTTGATGTCACTGAAGCTTTCTTT
NA | TRBJ2-1 | many | TRBV7-2 | CASSLVVTYNEQFF | TGTGCCAGCAGCTTAGTAGTCACGTACAATGAGCAGTTCTTC
NA | TRBJ1-1 | many | TRBV5-1 | CASSLSGGTEAFF | TGCGCCAGCAGCTTGTCGGGGGGCACTGAAGCTTTCTTT
NA | TRBJ2-1 | few | TRBV15 | CATSRERQYNEQFF | TGTGCCACCAGCAGAGAGCGGCAGTACAATGAGCAGTTCTTC
NA | TRBJ1-3 | NA | TRBV20-1 | CSAPGASGNTIYF | TGCAGTGCTCCGGGGGCGAGTGGAAACACCATATATTTT
TRBD2 | TRBJ2-1 | few | TRBV3-1 | CASSQPLGGGVGYNEQFF | TGTGCCAGCAGCCAGCCGCTCGGTGGGGGGGTGGGTTACAATGAGCAGTTCTTC
NA | TRBJ2-7 | many | TRBV4-2 | CASSQEGYEQYF | TGTGCCAGCAGCCAAGAGGGCTACGAGCAGTACTTC
NA | TRBJ2-2 | many | TRBV27 | CASSSFRGILNTGELFF | TGTGCCAGCAGTTCTTTCCGGGGCATACTAAACACCGGGGAGCTGTTTTTT
NA | TRBJ2-1 | few | TRBV27 | CASSHDHTGRYEQFF | TGTGCCAGCAGTCACGACCATACTGGGCGGTATGAGCAGTTCTTC
NA | TRBJ2-7 | many | TRBV20-1 | CSAAEGYSLYEQYF | TGCAGTGCTGCGGAGGGATACAGCCTCTACGAGCAGTACTTC
NA | TRBJ2-1 | NA | TRBV10-3 | CAISDGGSVFF | TGTGCCATCAGTGATGGTGGGAGCGTGTTCTTC
TRBD1 | TRBJ1-5 | NA | TRBV7-2 | CASSTRDRGHQPQHF | TGTGCCAGCAGCACCCGGGACAGGGGCCATCAGCCCCAGCATTTT
NA | TRBJ2-1 | many | TRBV18 | CASSPLIAYNEQFF | TGTGCCAGCTCACCACTTATAGCCTACAATGAGCAGTTCTTC
TRBD1 | TRBJ1-1 | many | TRBV20-1 | CSAREWTGHTEAFF | TGCAGTGCTAGAGAATGGACAGGTCACACTGAAGCTTTCTTT
TRBD2 | TRBJ2-7 | NA | TRBV6-2/TRBV6-3 | CASRALTSGRRKSSYEQYF | TGTGCCAGCAGAGCCCTGACTAGCGGGAGGAGAAAAAGCTCCTACGAGCAGTACTTC
NA | TRBJ2-5 | many | TRBV7-2 | CASSSANTGGGQETQYF | TGTGCCAGCAGCTCGGCGAATACCGGGGGCGGCCAAGAGACCCAGTACTTC
NA | TRBJ2-1 | few | TRBV4-3 | CASSQDNPSSYNEQFF | TGCGCCAGCAGCCAAGATAACCCCAGCTCCTACAATGAGCAGTTCTTC
NA | TRBJ2-1 | NA | TRBV25-1 | CASAGQTDYNEQFF | TGTGCCAGCGCAGGACAGACCGACTACAATGAGCAGTTCTTC
NA | TRBJ1-3 | few | TRBV7-3 | CASSLGIPGNTIYF | TGTGCCAGCAGCCTAGGGATACCTGGAAACACCATATATTTT
TRBD1 | TRBJ2-7 | many | TRBV11-2 | CASSSDRVNEQYF | TGTGCCAGCAGCTCGGACAGGGTGAACGAGCAGTACTTC
NA | TRBJ1-4 | few | TRBV11-2 | CASSLIGGASATNEKLFF | TGTGCCAGCAGTCTTATAGGAGGAGCATCCGCAACTAATGAAAAACTGTTTTTT
TRBD2 | TRBJ2-1 | NA | TRBV29-1 | CSVESLAVYNEQFF | TGCAGCGTTGAAAGTCTAGCGGTGTACAATGAGCAGTTCTTC
NA | TRBJ1-1 | many | TRBV7-8 | CASSLVPGEAFF | TGTGCCAGCAGCTTAGTACCTGGTGAAGCTTTCTTT
TRBD2 | TRBJ2-1 | few | TRBV2 | CASLLADLMRGEQFF | TGTGCCAGCTTACTAGCGGACCTCATGAGGGGTGAGCAGTTCTTC
TRBD1 | TRBJ1-1 | many | TRBV6-1 | CASSNYHRGNTEAFF | TGTGCCAGCAGTAATTACCACAGGGGGAACACTGAAGCTTTCTTT
TRBD1 | TRBJ2-1 | many | TRBV20-1 | CSARTTGASSYNEQFF | TGCAGTGCTAGGACTACAGGGGCGTCCTCCTACAATGAGCAGTTCTTC
TRBD2 | TRBJ2-7 | many | TRBV7-6 | CASSLISGRSVVGEQYF | TGTGCCAGCAGCTTAATAAGCGGGAGAAGCGTAGTAGGCGAGCAGTACTTC
NA | TRBJ1-2 | many | TRBV11-2 | CASSLRDLGGNYGYTF | TGTGCCAGCAGCTTGCGGGATCTGGGGGGGAACTATGGCTACACCTTC
TRBD2 | TRBJ2-1 | many | TRBV20-1 | CSAGLVGGYNEQFF | TGCAGTGCCGGTCTCGTGGGAGGGTACAATGAGCAGTTCTTC
NA | TRBJ1-1 | many | TRBV29-1 | CSVDGRHGTMNTEAFF | TGCAGCGTTGACGGCCGCCATGGTACAATGAACACTGAAGCTTTCTTT
TRBD2 | TRBJ2-1 | few | TRBV7-9 | CASSLASLAGSKNEQFF | TGTGCCAGCAGCTTAGCGAGTCTAGCGGGATCAAAGAATGAGCAGTTCTTC
NA | TRBJ1-2 | NA | TRBV20-1 | CSARVGNVDYGYTF | TGCAGTGCTAGAGTAGGAAACGTCGACTATGGCTACACCTTC
NA | TRBJ1-5 | few | TRBV7-2 | CASSPPGAGNHQPQHF | TGTGCCAGCAGCCCTCCCGGGGCGGGCAACCATCAGCCCCAGCATTTT
NA | TRBJ2-2 | many | TRBV5-1 | CASSFQATGELFF | TGCGCCAGCAGCTTCCAAGCCACCGGGGAGCTGTTTTTT
NA | TRBJ1-2 | many | TRBV27 | CASSTAGTATYGDGYTF | TGTGCCAGCAGCACCGCCGGGACTGCGACGTACGGGGATGGCTACACCTTC
NA | TRBJ2-3 | many | TRBV7-9 | CASSFPGRTDTQYF | TGTGCCAGCAGCTTTCCGGGGCGAACAGATACGCAGTATTTT
NA | TRBJ2-5 | many | TRBV3-1 | CASSQPPQETQYF | TGTGCCAGCAGCCAACCGCCCCAAGAGACCCAGTACTTC
TRBD1 | TRBJ2-1 | many | TRBV18 | CASSTLQGAYNEQFF | TGTGCCAGCTCCACCTTACAGGGGGCCTACAATGAGCAGTTCTTC
NA | TRBJ1-4 | many | TRBV29-1 | CSVGATHEKLFF | TGCAGCGTTGGTGCTACTCATGAAAAACTGTTTTTT
NA | TRBJ2-2 | NA | TRBV28 | CASSLGGPRAGELFF | TGTGCCAGCAGTTTAGGGGGACCCCGCGCCGGGGAGCTGTTTTTT
TRBD1 | TRBJ1-5 | NA | TRBV19 | CASSTVRTGSLYQPQHF | TGTGCCAGTAGTACGGTTCGGACAGGGAGTCTCTATCAGCCCCAGCATTTT
NA | TRBJ1-5 | many | TRBV2 | CASSEIFRDPNQPQHF | TGTGCCAGCAGTGAAATTTTCAGGGATCCCAATCAGCCCCAGCATTTT
NA | TRBJ2-2 | NA | TRBV5-1 | CASSLGGLTTTNTGELFF | TGCGCCAGCAGCTTGGGGGGGCTGACAACTACGAACACCGGGGAGCTGTTTTTT
NA | TRBJ2-1 | NA | TRBV6-1 | CASSLPAGEQFF | TGTGCCAGCAGCCTCCCCGCCGGTGAGCAGTTCTTC
NA | TRBJ1-4 | NA | TRBV4-3 | CASSHYRGEKLFF | TGCGCCAGCAGCCATTACAGAGGAGAAAAACTGTTTTTT
TRBD1 | TRBJ2-7 | NA | TRBV11-3 | CASSLDLGQGKSYEQYF | TGTGCCAGCAGCTTAGATCTAGGACAGGGGAAATCCTACGAGCAGTACTTC
TRBD1 | TRBJ2-7 | NA | TRBV24-1 | CATSDPGQGVGEQYF | TGTGCCACCAGTGACCCCGGACAGGGGGTAGGAGAGCAGTACTTC
TRBD2 | TRBJ2-1 | many | TRBV20-1 | CSARDRLAGGLYNEQFF | TGCAGTGCTAGAGATCGGCTAGCGGGGGGTTTGTACAATGAGCAGTTCTTC
NA | TRBJ2-2 | many | TRBV28 | CASSYLQGSRGDTGELFF | TGTGCCAGCAGTTACCTACAGGGTTCTCGCGGGGACACCGGGGAGCTGTTTTTT